Below, 20 T cell receptor beta chains from the same sample are listed, as sequenced in a study of long-term antiretroviral therapy in people with HIV. Version v3.0 of the immunoSEQ assay was performed at survey level. Libraries were prepared by immunoSEQ multiplex PCR; TCRdb keeps only in-frame clonotypes and omits some of them. The top ten clones hold approximately 3.7% of a sample with some 35,000 clones, roughly 94% of them seen once. The sample in question was unsorted PBMCs, obtained around 5.5 years after starting antiretroviral therapy. These receptors all stem from a woman aged 45-59 years with HIV.

The genes are TRBV5-4 and TRBJ1-2, with 9 nucleotides matching TRBD1. The CDR3 extends over 16 amino acids. Trimming at V came to 0 bases and at J to 4 bases, leaving 7 bases not matched to a gene. The V gene's germline CDR1 is SGHNT and CDR2 YYREEE (reference sequence). This chain's CDR3 is CASSLEGQGISYGYTF. The CDR3 bases are TGTGCCAGCAGCTTGGAGGGACAGGGTATTAGCTATGGCTACACCTTC.

Only a few counts were recorded for this clone. V and J are TRBV18 and TRBJ2-7; D ambiguous. The CDR3 is made up of 13 amino acids. Germline V gene sequence: CDR1 KGHSH, CDR2 LQKENI. V shed 2 bases and J shed 1 base, with 6 bases lying between them. CDR3 loop: CASSPIRSYEQYF. The CDR3 DNA follows: TGTGCCAGCTCACCAATCCGTTCCTACGAGCAGTACTTC.

This chain uses TRBV7-2 with TRBJ2-2; D remains ambiguous. Germline V CDR1 and CDR2: SGHTA, FQGNSA. The V and J ends lost 1 base and 0 bases respectively, with 6 bases between them. CDR3 size: 15 residues. DNA of the CDR3: TGTGCCAGCAGCTTAGAACTCCCGAACACCGGGGAGCTGTTTTTT. Translation gives CASSLELPNTGELFF.

The gene calls are TRBV6-1 and TRBJ1-5; the match to TRBD1 covers 8 bases. Germline assignment: CDR1 MNHNS and CDR2 SASEGT. The CDR3 sequence is 15 residues long. V lost 8 bases and J lost 4; bases outside the gene matches: 10. The CDR3 spells CASDTGQGGNQPQHF. As DNA, the CDR3 is TGTGCCAGCGACACAGGACAGGGCGGGAATCAGCCCCAGCATTTT.

V and J are TRBV5-1 and TRBJ2-7; 8 nucleotides agree with TRBD1. Germline V gene sequence: CDR1 SGHRS, CDR2 YFSETQ. The CDR3 loop spans 13 amino acids. Trimming at V came to 3 bases and at J to 3 bases, leaving 2 bases not matched to a gene. Here the CDR3 DNA reads TGCGCCAGCAGCTCCGACAGGGGCTACGAGCAGTACTTC. It yields the protein CASSSDRGYEQYF.

The DNA for the CDR3 is TGCGCCAGCAGCTTGGCCGTTAGCTCTGGAAACACCATATATTTT. This sequence encodes CASSLAVSSGNTIYF. The chain couples TRBV5-1 to TRBJ1-3; D not resolved. The germline gives CDR1 SGHRS, CDR2 YFSETQ. The CDR3 is made up of 15 amino acids. The germline V and J ends were trimmed by 0 bases and 0 bases, with 7 bases remaining between them. Full variable domain (missing parts from reference TRBV5-1 and TRBJ1-3): KAGVTQTPRYLIKTRGQQVTLSCSPISGHRSVSWYQQTPGQGLQFLFEYFSETQRNKGNFPGRFSGRQFSNSRSEMNVSTLELGDSALYLCASSLAVSSGNTIYFGEGSWLTVV.

The rearrangement uses TRBV4-1 and TRBJ2-2; 16 nucleotides align to TRBD2. The CDR3 length is 18 residues. The junction had 7 bases not matched to a gene; V was cut back by 4 bases and J by 5 bases. Germline-derived CDR1 and CDR2 are MGHRA and YSYEKL. CDR3 residues: CASSPGTSGGAWTGELFF. The CDR3 coding sequence is TGCGCCAGCAGCCCGGGGACTAGCGGGGGGGCATGGACCGGGGAGCTGTTTTTT.

The chain links TRBV2 to TRBJ2-4; 9 positions match TRBD1. The CDR3 contains 18 residues. The V segment lost 8 bases and the J segment 1 base; nucleotides outside the gene matches: 15. Germline V gives CDR1 SNHLY, CDR2 FYNNEI. The CDR3 sequence is CASAFRPGQGLAKNIQYF. The CDR3 DNA reads as TGTGCCAGCGCTTTTCGACCGGGACAGGGTTTGGCCAAAAACATTCAGTACTTC.

The rearrangement links TRBV30 to TRBJ1-5; 12 nucleotides align to TRBD1. The CDR3 is made up of 15 amino acids. V lost 0 bases to trimming and J lost 10 bases; unmatched junction nucleotides: 7. Per the germline V gene, CDR1 is GTSNPN and CDR2 is SVGIG (reference sequence). CDR3 DNA: TGTGCCTGGAGTGTACTGGGACAGGGGGCCCTTCCCCAGCATTTT. Protein product: CAWSVLGQGALPQHF.

The chain recombines TRBV29-1 with TRBJ2-5; 10 bases fit TRBD1. The CDR3 is 15 residues long. Germline assignment: CDR1 SQVTM and CDR2 ANQGSEA. V lost 1 base, J lost 5 bases, and 7 bases stayed unmatched. In DNA, the CDR3 is TGCAGCGTTGAAGTTTTCGGGACAGGGGTGGAGACCCAGTACTTC. This gives the protein CSVEVFGTGVETQYF. Supplemented by reference TRBV29-1 and TRBJ2-5, the full variable domain reads SAVISQKPSRDICQRGTSLTIQCQVDSQVTMMFWYRQQPGQSLTLIATANQGSEATYESGFVIDKFPISRPNLTFSTLTVSNMSPEDSSIYLCSVEVFGTGVETQYFGPGTRLLVL.

The chain carries TRBV6-6 and TRBJ1-1; D might be TRBD1 (5 bases). V gave up 6 bases and J gave up 4 bases, with 12 bases separating them. The germline V gene has CDR1 MNHNY and CDR2 SVGAGI (reference sequence). CDR3 length equals 13 residues. The CDR3 region is CASRRAGGTEAFF. The CDR3 DNA reads as TGTGCCAGCAGGAGGGCTGGGGGCACTGAAGCTTTCTTT.

The genes are TRBV2 and TRBJ1-1; no reliable D call. Germline assignment: CDR1 SNHLY and CDR2 FYNNEI. The CDR3 runs 14 residues. V was shortened by 4 bases and J by 1 base, with 10 bases between the two germline ends. The DNA of the CDR3 is TGTGCCAGCAGTGGTATCCGGGGGAACACTGAAGCTTTCTTT. Its protein product is CASSGIRGNTEAFF.

The chain links TRBV2 to TRBJ1-1, with a possible D match to TRBD1 (5 bases). Germline values: CDR1 SNHLY, CDR2 FYNNEI. The CDR3 loop spans 14 amino acids. Trimming left V 0 bases short and J 1 base short, with 6 bases between. CDR3 in amino acids: CASSEAGGNTEAFF. The CDR3 DNA is TGTGCCAGCAGTGAAGCGGGGGGGAACACTGAAGCTTTCTTT.

The V and J genes are TRBV9 and TRBJ2-7; TRBD1 aligns across 10 bases. Germline CDR1 and CDR2: SGDLS and YYNGEE. Trimming cost V 2 bases and J 4 bases; bases outside gene matches: 6. This CDR3 is built from 15 residues. The CDR3 sequence: CASSVLGTGDYEQYF. DNA for the CDR3: TGTGCCAGCAGCGTCTTAGGGACAGGGGATTACGAGCAGTACTTC.

The chain combines TRBV1 with TRBJ2-3; the tabulated D call, TRBD2, remains unverified against the DNA. TRBV1 is a listed pseudogene. The CDR3 is 20 residues long. DNA for the CDR3: TGCACCAGCAGCCAAGATCCGGGCGCTAGCGGGGGCGGGGGCACAGATACGCAGTATTTT. The encoded protein is CTSSQDPGASGGGGTDTQYF.

This sequence joins TRBV27 and TRBJ2-7, with a weak D call TRBD2 (5 bases). The length of the CDR3 is 19 residues. Germline V lookup: CDR1 MNHEY, CDR2 SMNVEV (reference sequence). V shed 1 base and J shed 2 bases, with 24 bases lying between them. The CDR3 DNA reads as TGTGCCAGCAGTTTATTCAACCCTGTGGGCTCAGCGGAAGCCTACGAGCAGTACTTC. It is translated as CASSLFNPVGSAEAYEQYF.

The chain joins TRBV5-4 to TRBJ2-6; D is undetermined. The V end was cut by 3 bases, the J end by 0 bases, with 10 bases between. Germline-derived CDR1 and CDR2 are SGHNT and YYREEE (reference sequence). The CDR3 extends over 16 amino acids. CDR3 nucleotides: TGTGCCAGCAGCTCTGGACCCTTCTCTGGGGCCAACGTCCTGACTTTC. Amino acid sequence: CASSSGPFSGANVLTF.

This clone came up once. This chain connects TRBV9 to TRBJ2-3; 10 nucleotides line up with TRBD2. CDR3 size: 16 residues. CDR1 SGDLS and CDR2 YYNGEE come from the germline V gene. J lost 2 bases, V lost 0 bases, and 3 bases had no gene match. In nucleotides, the CDR3 is TGTGCCAGCAGCGTAGGACTAGCGGGTTACACAGATACGCAGTATTTT. Its protein product is CASSVGLAGYTDTQYF.

The rearrangement links TRBV9 to TRBJ2-1; perhaps D is TRBD1 or TRBD2 (6 bases each). This CDR3 contains 15 residues. The V and J ends lost 0 bases and 6 bases respectively, with 13 bases between them. Germline CDR1 reads SGDLS; CDR2 reads YYNGEE. In DNA form, the CDR3 reads TGTGCCAGCAGCGTAGCCGGGGGCATTGGCAATGAGCAGTTCTTC. Its translation is CASSVAGGIGNEQFF.

The chain combines TRBV5-5 with TRBJ1-2; 9 bases agree with TRBD1. Germline V lookup: CDR1 SGHKS, CDR2 YYEKEE (reference sequence). The CDR3 is 16 residues long. After removal of 0 bases from V and 6 bases from J, the junction contained 9 bases not matched to a gene. Here the CDR3 DNA reads TGTGCCAGCAGCTTGGAACCCGGGACAGGGAGAAATGGCTACACCTTC. Protein product: CASSLEPGTGRNGYTF.